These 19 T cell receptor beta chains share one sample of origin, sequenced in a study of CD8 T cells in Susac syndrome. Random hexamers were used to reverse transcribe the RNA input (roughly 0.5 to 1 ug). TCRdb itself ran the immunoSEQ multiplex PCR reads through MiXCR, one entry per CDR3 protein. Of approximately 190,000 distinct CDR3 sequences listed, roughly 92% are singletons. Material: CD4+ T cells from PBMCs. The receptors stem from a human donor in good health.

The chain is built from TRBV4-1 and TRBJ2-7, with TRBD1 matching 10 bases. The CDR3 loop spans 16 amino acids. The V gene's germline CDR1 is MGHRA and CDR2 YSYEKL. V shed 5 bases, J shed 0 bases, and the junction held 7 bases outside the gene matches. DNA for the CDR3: TGCGCCAGCAGCAAGGCGGGACAGGGGTCCTCCTACGAGCAGTACTTC. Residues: CASSKAGQGSSYEQYF.

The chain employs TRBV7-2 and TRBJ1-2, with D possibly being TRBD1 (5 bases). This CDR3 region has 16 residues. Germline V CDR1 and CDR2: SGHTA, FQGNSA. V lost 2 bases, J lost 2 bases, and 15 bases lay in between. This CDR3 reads CASSLTGRDINYGYTF. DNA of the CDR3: TGTGCCAGCAGCTTAACGGGCAGGGATATCAACTATGGCTACACCTTC. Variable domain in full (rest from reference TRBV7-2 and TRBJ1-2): GAGVSQSPSNKVTEKGKDVELRCDPISGHTALYWYRQSLGQGLEFLIYFQGNSAPDKSGLPSDRFSAERTGGSVSTLTIQRTQQEDSAVYLCASSLTGRDINYGYTFGSGTRLTVV.

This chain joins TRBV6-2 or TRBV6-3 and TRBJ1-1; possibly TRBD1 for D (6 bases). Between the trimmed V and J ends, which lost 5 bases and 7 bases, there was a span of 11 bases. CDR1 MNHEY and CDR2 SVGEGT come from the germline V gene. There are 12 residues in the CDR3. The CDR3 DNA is TGTGCCAGCAGTCCGACAGGCCTTGAAGCTTTCTTT. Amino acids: CASSPTGLEAFF.

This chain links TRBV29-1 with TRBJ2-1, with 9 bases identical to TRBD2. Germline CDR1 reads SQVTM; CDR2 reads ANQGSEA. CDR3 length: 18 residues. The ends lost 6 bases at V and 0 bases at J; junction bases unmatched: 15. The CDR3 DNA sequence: TGCAGCGTATCGGGACTAGCTTTAATCCCCAGCTCCTACAATGAGCAGTTCTTC. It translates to CSVSGLALIPSSYNEQFF.

CDR3 loop: CATSSRGAGANVLTF. CDR3 nucleotides: TGTGCCACCAGCAGCCGGGGGGCTGGGGCCAACGTCCTGACTTTC. The chain links TRBV15 to TRBJ2-6, with TRBD2 identical over 7 bases. This CDR3 is 15 amino acids long. The germline V gene encodes CDR1 LNHNV and CDR2 YYDKDF (reference sequence). V shed 3 bases and J 2 bases; nucleotides not matched to a gene: 1.

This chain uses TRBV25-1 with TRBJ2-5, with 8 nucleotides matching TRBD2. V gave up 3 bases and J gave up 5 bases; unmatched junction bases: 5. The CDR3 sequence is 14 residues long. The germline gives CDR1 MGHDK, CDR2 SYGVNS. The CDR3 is CASSEGGLGETQYF. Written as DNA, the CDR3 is TGTGCCAGCAGTGAGGGGGGACTAGGGGAGACCCAGTACTTC. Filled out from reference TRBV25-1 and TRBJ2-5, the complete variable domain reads EADIYQTPRYLVIGTGKKITLECSQTMGHDKMYWYQQDPGMELHLIHYSYGVNSTEKGDLSSESTVSRIRTEHFPLTLESARPSHTSQYLCASSEGGLGETQYFGPGTRLLVL.

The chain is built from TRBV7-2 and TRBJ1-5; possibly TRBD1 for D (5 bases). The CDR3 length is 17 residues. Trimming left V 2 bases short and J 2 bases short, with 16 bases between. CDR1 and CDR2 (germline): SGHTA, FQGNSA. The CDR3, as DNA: TGTGCCAGCAGCTTATCGATTGCGGGGCATGGCAATCAGCCCCAGCATTTT. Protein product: CASSLSIAGHGNQPQHF. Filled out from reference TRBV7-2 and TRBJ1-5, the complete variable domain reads GAGVSQSPSNKVTEKGKDVELRCDPISGHTALYWYRQSLGQGLEFLIYFQGNSAPDKSGLPSDRFSAERTGGSVSTLTIQRTQQEDSAVYLCASSLSIAGHGNQPQHFGDGTRLSIL.

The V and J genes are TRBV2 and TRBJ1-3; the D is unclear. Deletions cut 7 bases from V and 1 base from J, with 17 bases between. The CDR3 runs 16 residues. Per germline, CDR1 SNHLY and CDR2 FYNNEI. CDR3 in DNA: TGTGCCAGCATTGATGTCGGGTTTGGGTCTGGAAACACCATATATTTT. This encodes CASIDVGFGSGNTIYF.

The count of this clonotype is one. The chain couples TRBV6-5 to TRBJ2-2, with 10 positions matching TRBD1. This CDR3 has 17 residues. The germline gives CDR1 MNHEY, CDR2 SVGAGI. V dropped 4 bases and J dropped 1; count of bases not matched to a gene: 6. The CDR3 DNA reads TGTGCCAGCAGTTTTTCGAGGACAGGGGGGAACACCGGGGAGCTGTTTTTT. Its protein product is CASSFSRTGGNTGELFF.

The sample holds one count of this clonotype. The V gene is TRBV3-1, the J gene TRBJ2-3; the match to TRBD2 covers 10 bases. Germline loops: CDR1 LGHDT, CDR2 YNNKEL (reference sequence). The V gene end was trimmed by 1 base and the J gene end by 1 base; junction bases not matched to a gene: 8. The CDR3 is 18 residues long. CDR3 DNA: TGTGCCAGCAGCCAAGCGGCCAGACTAGCGGGCGGCACAGATACGCAGTATTTT. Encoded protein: CASSQAARLAGGTDTQYF.

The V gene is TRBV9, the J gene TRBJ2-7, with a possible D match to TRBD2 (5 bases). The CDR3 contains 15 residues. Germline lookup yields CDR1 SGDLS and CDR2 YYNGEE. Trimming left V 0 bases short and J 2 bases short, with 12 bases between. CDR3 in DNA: TGTGCCAGCAGCGTAGGCCCCCGACTAACCTACGAGCAGTACTTC. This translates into CASSVGPRLTYEQYF.

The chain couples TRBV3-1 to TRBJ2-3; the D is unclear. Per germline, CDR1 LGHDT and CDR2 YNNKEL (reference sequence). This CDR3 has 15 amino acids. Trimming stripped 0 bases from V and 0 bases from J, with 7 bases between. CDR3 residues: CASSQEAISTDTQYF. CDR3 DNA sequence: TGTGCCAGCAGCCAAGAGGCCATCAGCACAGATACGCAGTATTTT.

For the CDR3, the DNA is TGTGCCAGTAGTACTGACAGGGGAACGCGAACCCAGTACTTC. Its protein is CASSTDRGTRTQYF. The chain joins TRBV19 to TRBJ2-5, with 8 bases matching TRBD1. This CDR3 spans 14 amino acids. V was pared by 4 bases and J by 8 bases, with 9 bases of the junction left unmatched. Germline loops: CDR1 LNHDA, CDR2 SQIVND (reference sequence). The entire variable domain, with the rest obtained from reference TRBV19 and TRBJ2-5, is as follows: DGGITQSPKYLFRKEGQNVTLSCEQNLNHDAMYWYRQDPGQGLRLIYYSQIVNDFQKGDIAEGYSVSREKKESFPLTVTSAQKNPTAFYLCASSTDRGTRTQYFGPGTRLLVL.

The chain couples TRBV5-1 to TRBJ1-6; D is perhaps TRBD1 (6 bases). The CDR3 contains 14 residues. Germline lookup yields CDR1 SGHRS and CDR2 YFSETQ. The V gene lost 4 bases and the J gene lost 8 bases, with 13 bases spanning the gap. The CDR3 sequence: CASSKDSTDSPLHF. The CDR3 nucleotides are TGCGCCAGCAGCAAGGACAGTACGGATTCACCCCTCCACTTT.

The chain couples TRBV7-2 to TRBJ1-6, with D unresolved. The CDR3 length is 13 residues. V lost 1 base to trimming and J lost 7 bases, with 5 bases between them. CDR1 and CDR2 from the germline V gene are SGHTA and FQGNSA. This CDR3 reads CASSLDANSPLHF. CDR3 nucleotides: TGTGCCAGCAGCTTAGATGCCAATTCACCCCTCCACTTT.

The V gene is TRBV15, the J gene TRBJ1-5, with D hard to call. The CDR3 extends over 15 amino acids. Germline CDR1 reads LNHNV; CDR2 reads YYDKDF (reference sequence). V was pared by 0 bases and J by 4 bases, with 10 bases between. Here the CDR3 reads CATSRDPQANQPQHF. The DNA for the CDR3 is TGTGCCACCAGCAGAGATCCGCAGGCTAATCAGCCCCAGCATTTT.

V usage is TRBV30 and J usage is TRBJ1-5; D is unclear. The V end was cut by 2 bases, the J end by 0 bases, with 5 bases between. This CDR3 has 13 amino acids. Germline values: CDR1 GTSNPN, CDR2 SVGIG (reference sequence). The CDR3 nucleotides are TGTGCCTGGAGTACGGGTAGCAATCAGCCCCAGCATTTT. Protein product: CAWSTGSNQPQHF.

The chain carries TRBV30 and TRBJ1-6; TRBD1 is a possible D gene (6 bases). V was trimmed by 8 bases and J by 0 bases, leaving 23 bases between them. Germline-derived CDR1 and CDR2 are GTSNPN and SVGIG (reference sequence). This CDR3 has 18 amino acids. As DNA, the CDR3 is TGTGCCGGGAAGTCGGGGGCAGATCTCAGCTCCTATAATTCACCCCTCCACTTT. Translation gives CAGKSGADLSSYNSPLHF.

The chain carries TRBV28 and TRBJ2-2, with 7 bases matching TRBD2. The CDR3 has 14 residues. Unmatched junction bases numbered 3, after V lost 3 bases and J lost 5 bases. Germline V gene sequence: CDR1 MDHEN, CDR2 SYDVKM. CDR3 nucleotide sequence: TGTGCCAGCAGTTTGGCGGGGGTGACCGGGGAGCTGTTTTTT. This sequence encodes CASSLAGVTGELFF.